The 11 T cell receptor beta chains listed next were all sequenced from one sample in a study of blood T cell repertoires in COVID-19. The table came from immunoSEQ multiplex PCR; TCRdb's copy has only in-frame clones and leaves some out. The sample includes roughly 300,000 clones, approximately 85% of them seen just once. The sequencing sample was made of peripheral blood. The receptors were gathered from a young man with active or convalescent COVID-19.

CDR3 bases: TGTGCCAGCACCCCCAGGGCTTCGTTGAACACTGAAGCTTTCTTT. Residues: CASTPRASLNTEAFF. The chain joins TRBV27 to TRBJ1-1; D possibly corresponds to TRBD1 (5 bases). The CDR3 consists of 15 residues. CDR1 and CDR2 (germline): MNHEY, SMNVEV (reference sequence). V lost 7 bases, J lost 0 bases, and 15 bases lay in between.

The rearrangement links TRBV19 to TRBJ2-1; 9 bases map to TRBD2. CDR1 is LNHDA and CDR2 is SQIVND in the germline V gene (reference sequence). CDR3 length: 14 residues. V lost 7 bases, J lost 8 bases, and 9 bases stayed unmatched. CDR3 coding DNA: TGTGCCAGTAAGTCCCGCGGGGGGGCAGATGAGCAGTTCTTC. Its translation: CASKSRGGADEQFF.

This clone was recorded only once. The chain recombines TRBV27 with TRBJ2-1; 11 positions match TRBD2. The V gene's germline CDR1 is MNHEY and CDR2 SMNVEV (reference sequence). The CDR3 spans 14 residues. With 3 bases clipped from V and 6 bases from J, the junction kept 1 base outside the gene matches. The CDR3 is CASSLGTSGNEQFF. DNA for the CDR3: TGTGCCAGCAGTTTGGGGACTAGCGGCAATGAGCAGTTCTTC.

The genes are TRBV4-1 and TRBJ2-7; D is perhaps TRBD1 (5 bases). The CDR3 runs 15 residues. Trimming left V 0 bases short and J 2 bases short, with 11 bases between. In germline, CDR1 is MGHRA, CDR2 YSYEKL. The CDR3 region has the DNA TGCGCCAGCAGCCAAGACAGGGTAGACCCCTACGAGCAGTACTTC. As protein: CASSQDRVDPYEQYF.

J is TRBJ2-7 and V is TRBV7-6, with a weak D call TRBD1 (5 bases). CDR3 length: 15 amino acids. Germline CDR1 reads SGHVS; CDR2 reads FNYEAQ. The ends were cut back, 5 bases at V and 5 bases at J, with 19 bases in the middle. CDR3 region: CASSRYQAKGNEQYF. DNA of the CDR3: TGTGCCAGCAGCCGTTATCAGGCTAAGGGGAACGAGCAGTACTTC.

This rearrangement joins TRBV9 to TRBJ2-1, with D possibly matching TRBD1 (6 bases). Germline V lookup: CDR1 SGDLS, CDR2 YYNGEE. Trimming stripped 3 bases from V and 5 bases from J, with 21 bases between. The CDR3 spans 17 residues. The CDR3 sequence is CASSGRVLQGPHNEQFF. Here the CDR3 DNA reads TGTGCCAGCAGCGGACGAGTCCTACAGGGCCCCCACAATGAGCAGTTCTTC.

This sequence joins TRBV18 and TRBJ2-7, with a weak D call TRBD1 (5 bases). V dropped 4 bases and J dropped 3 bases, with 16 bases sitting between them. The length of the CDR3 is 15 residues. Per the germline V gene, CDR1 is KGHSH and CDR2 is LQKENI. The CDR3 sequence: CASSLGQGQGYEQYF. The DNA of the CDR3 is TGTGCCAGCTCACTGGGGCAGGGCCAAGGCTACGAGCAGTACTTC.

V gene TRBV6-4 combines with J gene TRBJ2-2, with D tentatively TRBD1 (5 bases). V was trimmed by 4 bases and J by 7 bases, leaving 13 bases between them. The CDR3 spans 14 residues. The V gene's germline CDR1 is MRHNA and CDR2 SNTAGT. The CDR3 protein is CASSADTGSGELFF. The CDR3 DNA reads TGTGCCAGCAGTGCGGATACAGGCAGCGGGGAGCTGTTTTTT.

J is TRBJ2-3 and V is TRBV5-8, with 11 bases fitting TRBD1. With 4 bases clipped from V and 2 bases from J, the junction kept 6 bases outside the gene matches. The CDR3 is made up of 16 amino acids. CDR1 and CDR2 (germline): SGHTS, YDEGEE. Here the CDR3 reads CASSHRDRGATDTQYF. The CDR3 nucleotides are TGTGCCAGCAGCCACCGGGACAGGGGGGCCACAGATACGCAGTATTTT.

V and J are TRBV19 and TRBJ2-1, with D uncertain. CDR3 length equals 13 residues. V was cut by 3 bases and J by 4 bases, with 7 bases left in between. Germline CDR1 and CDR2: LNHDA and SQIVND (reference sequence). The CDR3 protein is CASSIDTYNEQFF. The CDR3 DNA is TGTGCCAGTAGTATCGACACTTACAATGAGCAGTTCTTC.

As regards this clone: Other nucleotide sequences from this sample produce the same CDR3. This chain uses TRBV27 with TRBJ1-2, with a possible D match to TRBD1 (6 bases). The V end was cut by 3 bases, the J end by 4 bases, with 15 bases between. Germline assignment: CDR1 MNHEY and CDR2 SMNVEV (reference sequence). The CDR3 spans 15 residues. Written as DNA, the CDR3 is TGTGCCAGCAGTTTGTCACACAGGGACCGCTATGGCTACACCTTC. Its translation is CASSLSHRDRYGYTF.